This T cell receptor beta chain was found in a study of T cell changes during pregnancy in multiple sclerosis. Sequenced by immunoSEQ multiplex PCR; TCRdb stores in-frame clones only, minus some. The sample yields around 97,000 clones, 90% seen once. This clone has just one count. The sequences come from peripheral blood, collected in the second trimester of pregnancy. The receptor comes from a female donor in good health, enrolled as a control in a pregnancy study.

DNA of the CDR3: TGTGCCTGGAGTGGACCCGCGGGACGTTTGAACACTGAAGCTTTCTTT. It translates to CAWSGPAGRLNTEAFF. J is TRBJ1-1 and V is TRBV30; D is possibly TRBD1 (5 bases). CDR1 and CDR2 from the germline V gene are GTSNPN and SVGIG (reference sequence). The ends were cut back, 1 base at V and 0 bases at J, with 15 bases in the middle. This CDR3 spans 16 amino acids.